These T cell receptor beta chains were read from a single sample in a study of tumor-infiltrating lymphocytes in oesophageal squamous cell carcinoma. One entry per CDR3 protein results from TCRdb running MiXCR on the PCR reads. The data hold roughly 20,000 distinct CDR3 sequences, with 45% to 50% observed a single time. Sequencing was done on a sample of esophageal tumor tissue. These receptors were collected from a male donor with esophageal squamous cell carcinoma. Each CDR3 is given with its conserved first and last residue. The order of the fields is V gene, clone size, D gene, J gene, CDR3 DNA, CDR3 protein. The D gene is left open where the match is weak. Size tells how often a clone was seen (once, few, many) or the class of an expanded clone, and some rows leave it out.

V gene: TRBV6-6
clone size: .
D gene: TRBD1
J gene: TRBJ2-3
CDR3 DNA: TGTGCCAGCAGTACTCCGGGACAGAATACGCAGTATTTT
CDR3 protein: CASSTPGQNTQYF

V gene: TRBV9
clone size: .
D gene: .
J gene: TRBJ1-3
CDR3 DNA: TGTGCCAGCAGCGTATTAGGGGCTGGAAACACCATATATTTT
CDR3 protein: CASSVLGAGNTIYF

V gene: TRBV11-2
clone size: .
D gene: .
J gene: TRBJ2-4
CDR3 DNA: TGTGCCAGCAGCAGCAGGACAGCCCCCCGGGAGTACTTC
CDR3 protein: CASSSRTAPREYF

V gene: TRBV28
clone size: .
D gene: TRBD2
J gene: TRBJ2-7
CDR3 DNA: TGTGCCAGCAGTTTTGAGATACCGGGACTAGCGGGAGAGACCTACGAGCAGTACTTC
CDR3 protein: CASSFEIPGLAGETYEQYF

V gene: TRBV18
clone size: many
D gene: TRBD1
J gene: TRBJ2-5
CDR3 DNA: TGTGCCAGCTCCCCCGGGACAGAAGAGACCCAGTACTTC
CDR3 protein: CASSPGTEETQYF

V gene: TRBV6-6
clone size: once
D gene: .
J gene: TRBJ2-1
CDR3 DNA: TGTGCCAGCGAAAGACAGAGGTACAATGAGCAGTTCTTC
CDR3 protein: CASERQRYNEQFF

V gene: TRBV2
clone size: many
D gene: TRBD1
J gene: TRBJ2-7
CDR3 DNA: TGTGCCAGCAGAGACTACAGGGGGGCCTACGAGCAGTACTTC
CDR3 protein: CASRDYRGAYEQYF

V gene: TRBV6-8
clone size: .
D gene: .
J gene: TRBJ2-1
CDR3 DNA: TGTGCCAGCAGTTACATAAGGGATGAGCAGTTCTTC
CDR3 protein: CASSYIRDEQFF

V gene: TRBV28
clone size: .
D gene: TRBD1
J gene: TRBJ1-6
CDR3 DNA: TGTGCCAGCAGTGAGGACAGGGAGCTAAACATTCAGTACTTT
CDR3 protein: CASSEDRELNIQYF

V gene: TRBV6-6
clone size: many
D gene: .
J gene: TRBJ2-7
CDR3 DNA: TGTGCCAGCAGTTACTCATACAGAACCTACGAGCAGTACTTC
CDR3 protein: CASSYSYRTYEQYF

V gene: TRBV7-3
clone size: few
D gene: .
J gene: TRBJ2-1
CDR3 DNA: TGTGCCAGCAGCTTAGAGCGGACCTCCTACAATGAGCAGTTCTTC
CDR3 protein: CASSLERTSYNEQFF

V gene: TRBV7-6
clone size: .
D gene: .
J gene: TRBJ2-2
CDR3 DNA: TGTGCCAGCAGGGCACTTGGGGGTCCGAACACCGGGGAGCTGTTTTTT
CDR3 protein: CASRALGGPNTGELFF

V gene: TRBV6-2/TRBV6-3
clone size: many
D gene: TRBD1
J gene: TRBJ2-7
CDR3 DNA: TGTGCCAGCAGCCTACGACAGGGAGCGGACGAGCAGTACTTC
CDR3 protein: CASSLRQGADEQYF

V gene: TRBV27
clone size: many
D gene: TRBD1
J gene: TRBJ2-5
CDR3 DNA: TGTGCCAGCAGTTCGGCCGACAGGGGAGAGACCCAGTACTTC
CDR3 protein: CASSSADRGETQYF

V gene: TRBV7-6
clone size: .
D gene: .
J gene: TRBJ1-1
CDR3 DNA: TGTGCCAGCAAAAGGACGGGGAACACTGAAGCTTTCTTT
CDR3 protein: CASKRTGNTEAFF

V gene: TRBV7-2
clone size: .
D gene: TRBD2
J gene: TRBJ2-5
CDR3 DNA: TGTGCCAGCAGCTTAGGAACGGGACTAGCGGGAGGGAGGGAGACCCAGTACTTC
CDR3 protein: CASSLGTGLAGGRETQYF

V gene: TRBV7-6
clone size: medium-sized
D gene: .
J gene: TRBJ1-1
CDR3 DNA: TGTGCCAGCAGCTTAGGGACAGTAACTGAAGCTTTCTTT
CDR3 protein: CASSLGTVTEAFF

V gene: TRBV7-8
clone size: medium-sized
D gene: TRBD2
J gene: TRBJ2-3
CDR3 DNA: TGTGCCAGCAGCCACGGGGTAGCGGGAATTAACACAGATACGCAGTATTTT
CDR3 protein: CASSHGVAGINTDTQYF

V gene: TRBV7-3
clone size: few
D gene: TRBD2
J gene: TRBJ2-1
CDR3 DNA: TGTGCCAGCAGCTTAGGGGGACTAAGCAATGAGCAGTTCTTC
CDR3 protein: CASSLGGLSNEQFF

V gene: TRBV7-4
clone size: .
D gene: .
J gene: TRBJ2-4
CDR3 DNA: TGTGCCAGCAGCTTAGGAACGCTTGGGGGAGGGGGTGAGCAGTACTTC
CDR3 protein: CASSLGTLGGGGEQYF

V gene: TRBV7-8
clone size: .
D gene: .
J gene: TRBJ2-3
CDR3 DNA: TGTGCCAGCAGCTTAGCTAAGCAGTCCCCCACAGATACGCAGTATTTT
CDR3 protein: CASSLAKQSPTDTQYF

V gene: TRBV7-2
clone size: .
D gene: .
J gene: TRBJ1-1
CDR3 DNA: TGTGCCAGCACCAGCTATTATGACACTGAAGCTTTCTTT
CDR3 protein: CASTSYYDTEAFF